These 25 T cell receptor beta chains share one sample of origin, sequenced in a study of shared clonotypes between healthy human individuals. Method: immunoSEQ multiplex PCR; TCRdb's copy keeps in-frame clones and lacks some. The data show approximately 980,000 clones, with less than 85% seen just once and nearly 1.5% held by the top ten. What was sequenced was memory CD4+ T cells sorted from blood. Documented subset: CD45RA-negative fraction. These receptors originate from a man between 18 and 35 years old in good health.

The chain links TRBV6-6 to TRBJ1-1, with D unclear. Per germline, CDR1 MNHNY and CDR2 SVGAGI (reference sequence). The CDR3 loop spans 14 amino acids. V was pared by 2 bases and J by 3 bases, with 10 bases between. The CDR3 reads CASSYRGGDTEAFF. CDR3 nucleotide sequence: TGTGCCAGCAGTTACCGAGGTGGCGACACTGAAGCTTTCTTT.

This chain links TRBV5-1 with TRBJ2-1, with D maybe TRBD1 (5 bases). V lost 0 bases, J lost 6 bases, and 10 bases lay in between. The CDR3 runs to 14 residues. CDR1 SGHRS and CDR2 YFSETQ come from the germline V gene. CDR3: CASSLGQHTNEQFF. CDR3 bases: TGCGCCAGCAGCTTGGGACAGCATACCAATGAGCAGTTCTTC. Together with reference TRBV5-1 and TRBJ2-1, the CDR3 gives the full variable domain: KAGVTQTPRYLIKTRGQQVTLSCSPISGHRSVSWYQQTPGQGLQFLFEYFSETQRNKGNFPGRFSGRQFSNSRSEMNVSTLELGDSALYLCASSLGQHTNEQFFGPGTRLTVL.

This sequence joins TRBV5-6 and TRBJ2-7; D is perhaps TRBD1 or TRBD2 (5 bases each). The CDR3 runs to 15 residues. The V and J ends lost 0 bases and 4 bases respectively, with 14 bases between them. Germline CDR1 is SGHDT and CDR2 is YYEEEE. The CDR3 sequence: CASSLGTGRSYEQYF. Here the CDR3 DNA reads TGTGCCAGCAGCTTGGGTACGGGGCGGTCGTACGAGCAGTACTTC. The variable domain in full, completed from reference TRBV5-6 and TRBJ2-7, reads DAGVTQSPTHLIKTRGQQVTLRCSPKSGHDTVSWYQQALGQGPQFIFQYYEEEERQRGNFPDRFSGHQFPNYSSELNVNALLLGDSALYLCASSLGTGRSYEQYFGPGTRLTVT.

A word on this clone: Other nucleotide sequences in the sample specify the same CDR3. This sequence joins TRBV2 and TRBJ2-1, with D tentatively TRBD2 (6 bases). V was pared by 0 bases and J by 3 bases, with 12 bases between. The CDR3 consists of 16 residues. CDR1 is SNHLY, CDR2 FYNNEI, per germline. CDR3 coding DNA: TGTGCCAGCAGTGAAGCGGGTGGGACTTTCTACAATGAGCAGTTCTTC. Translating gives CASSEAGGTFYNEQFF.

The chain combines TRBV9 with TRBJ2-1; 13 positions agree with TRBD2. V shed 0 bases and J 4 bases; nucleotides not matched to a gene: 1. Per the germline V gene, CDR1 is SGDLS and CDR2 is YYNGEE. This CDR3 has 16 amino acids. This CDR3 reads CASSVGGLAGYNEQFF. The CDR3 coding sequence is TGTGCCAGCAGCGTAGGGGGACTAGCGGGGTACAATGAGCAGTTCTTC. The full variable domain, rest sourced from reference TRBV9 and TRBJ2-1, is DSGVTQTPKHLITATGQRVTLRCSPRSGDLSVYWYQQSLDQGLQFLIQYYNGEERAKGNILERFSAQQFPDLHSELNLSSLELGDSALYFCASSVGGLAGYNEQFFGPGTRLTVL.

This CDR3 reads CASSEIGDPRPYEQYF. Here the CDR3 DNA reads TGTGCCAGCAGTGAAATCGGGGACCCCAGGCCCTACGAGCAGTACTTC. The gene calls are TRBV25-1 and TRBJ2-7; D is tentatively TRBD1 or TRBD2 (5 bases each). The length of the CDR3 is 16 residues. CDR1 is MGHDK, CDR2 SYGVNS, per germline. V gave up 2 bases and J gave up 2 bases, with 16 bases separating them.

There are a few counts of this clone. The gene calls are TRBV4-3 and TRBJ2-3, with D unclear. Looked up from germline, CDR1 is LGHNA and CDR2 is YSLEER. The CDR3 contains 13 residues. V was pared by 0 bases and J by 6 bases, with 7 bases between. DNA of the CDR3: TGCGCCAGCAGCCAAGATGCTTGGGATACGCAGTATTTT. Translation: CASSQDAWDTQYF.

The chain combines TRBV5-4 with TRBJ2-3; D perhaps matches TRBD1 (6 bases). Germline assignment: CDR1 SGHNT and CDR2 YYREEE (reference sequence). The CDR3 length is 14 residues. The ends were cut back, 4 bases at V and 2 bases at J, with 11 bases in the middle. The CDR3 spells CASSPDRSTDTQYF. CDR3 sequence (DNA): TGTGCCAGCAGCCCAGACAGGTCCACAGATACGCAGTATTTT.

This clone was counted at least ten times. The CDR3 DNA is TGTGCCAGCATCCCTGAGTGGGGAGATGGCTACACCTTC. The encoded protein is CASIPEWGDGYTF. The V gene is TRBV28, the J gene TRBJ1-2, with unresolved D. The V gene lost 7 bases and the J gene lost 6 bases, with 15 bases spanning the gap. Germline V gene sequence: CDR1 MDHEN, CDR2 SYDVKM. This CDR3 is built from 13 residues.

CDR3 sequence (DNA): TGTGCCAGCACACTTACTGAAGCTTTCTTT. Translation: CASTLTEAFF. V usage is TRBV21-1 and J usage is TRBJ1-1. TRBV21-1 is recorded as a pseudogene. The CDR3 has 10 residues.

The V gene is TRBV11-2, the J gene TRBJ1-6; D gene uncertain. Germline V lookup: CDR1 SGHAT, CDR2 FQNNGV. Trimming shortened V by 5 bases and J by 10 bases, and 12 bases separated the two germline ends. This CDR3 spans 13 amino acids. CDR3 loop: CASSPPIMSPLHF. The CDR3 nucleotides read TGTGCCAGCAGCCCCCCGATAATGTCACCCCTCCACTTT.

The CDR3 loop reads CASSDQTQNQPQHF. The CDR3, as DNA: TGTGCCAGCAGCGATCAGACACAAAATCAGCCCCAGCATTTT. V gene TRBV2 combines with J gene TRBJ1-5; D gene ambiguous. Germline-derived CDR1 and CDR2 are SNHLY and FYNNEI. The CDR3 covers 14 residues. V was pared by 6 bases and J by 4 bases, with 13 bases between. Combining the CDR3 with reference TRBV2 and TRBJ1-5 gives the whole variable domain EPEVTQTPSHQVTQMGQEVILRCVPISNHLYFYWYRQILGQKVEFLVSFYNNEISEKSEIFDDQFSVERPDGSNFTLKIRSTKLEDSAMYFCASSDQTQNQPQHFGDGTRLSIL.

A few counts support this clone. The chain links TRBV6-5 to TRBJ2-7; a possible D gene is TRBD1 (8 bases). This CDR3 region has 15 residues. Germline V gives CDR1 MNHEY, CDR2 SVGAGI. V lost 6 bases and J 1 base, leaving 16 bases between the germline ends. The CDR3 DNA reads as TGTGCCAGCAGGCACAGGGGGGGTAGTTCCTACGAGCAGTACTTC. It yields the protein CASRHRGGSSYEQYF.

J is TRBJ1-6 and V is TRBV7-2; D is undetermined. Germline V lookup: CDR1 SGHTA, CDR2 FQGNSA. Trimming removed 4 bases from V and 4 bases from J, with 11 bases in between. CDR3 length equals 15 residues. CDR3 nucleotides: TGTGCCAGCAGCTCGCGACGGACTTATAATTCACCCCTCCACTTT. Protein: CASSSRRTYNSPLHF. Filled out from reference TRBV7-2 and TRBJ1-6, the complete variable domain reads GAGVSQSPSNKVTEKGKDVELRCDPISGHTALYWYRQSLGQGLEFLIYFQGNSAPDKSGLPSDRFSAERTGGSVSTLTIQRTQQEDSAVYLCASSSRRTYNSPLHFGNGTRLTVT.

Concerning this clone itself: The sample contains more than one DNA sequence encoding this CDR3. The V and J genes are TRBV29-1 and TRBJ2-5; D ambiguous. The V end lost 1 base, the J end lost 1 base, and 7 bases lay between the germline ends. CDR1 is SQVTM and CDR2 is ANQGSEA in the germline V gene. The CDR3 runs to 13 residues. DNA for the CDR3: TGCAGCGTTGAAGTGACCGCCCAAGAGACCCAGTACTTC. This encodes CSVEVTAQETQYF.

The chain combines TRBV5-1 with TRBJ2-7; TRBD2 matches 9 bases. This CDR3 has 18 amino acids. The V gene's germline CDR1 is SGHRS and CDR2 YFSETQ. The trim removed 0 bases at V and 3 bases at J, leaving 13 bases unmatched. CDR3 DNA: TGCGCCAGCAGCTTGGTCACCCCTCTTCGCGGGAGGGACTACGAGCAGTACTTC. It codes for CASSLVTPLRGRDYEQYF. The whole variable domain, filled in from reference TRBV5-1 and TRBJ2-7, reads KAGVTQTPRYLIKTRGQQVTLSCSPISGHRSVSWYQQTPGQGLQFLFEYFSETQRNKGNFPGRFSGRQFSNSRSEMNVSTLELGDSALYLCASSLVTPLRGRDYEQYFGPGTRLTVT.

Turning to this clone: A much larger clone lies one base from this, so it may be a read error. The same CDR3 can be traced to other DNA sequences in this sample. This chain connects TRBV2 to TRBJ2-2; D not resolved. This CDR3 region has 12 residues. In germline, CDR1 is SNHLY, CDR2 FYNNEI. Trimming left V 3 bases short and J 3 bases short, with 2 bases between. CDR3 amino acids: CASSEDTGELFF. As DNA, the CDR3 is TGTGCCAGCAGTGAGGACACCGGGGAGCTGTTTTTT.

The genes are TRBV10-3 and TRBJ2-7; 8 bases are shared with TRBD1. Germline V gives CDR1 ENHRY, CDR2 SYGVKD. V lost 10 bases, J lost 0 bases, and 8 bases stayed unmatched. The CDR3 sequence is 14 residues long. The CDR3 DNA follows: TGTGCCAACCGGGCAGGGGGCAGCTCCTACGAGCAGTACTTC. It encodes CANRAGGSSYEQYF.

This rearrangement joins TRBV7-2 to TRBJ2-7; 9 bases are a match to TRBD2. This CDR3 is built from 20 residues. Germline-derived CDR1 and CDR2 are SGHTA and FQGNSA. J lost 0 bases, V lost 0 bases, and 15 bases had no gene match. CDR3 protein: CASSLALRSSGTISSYEQYF. The CDR3 DNA reads TGTGCCAGCAGCTTAGCGCTTCGGTCTAGCGGGACTATAAGCTCCTACGAGCAGTACTTC.

The chain recombines TRBV5-1 with TRBJ2-6; D unresolved. Germline CDR1 reads SGHRS; CDR2 reads YFSETQ. The V end was cut by 0 bases, the J end by 1 base, with 2 bases between. CDR3 length: 14 amino acids. The CDR3 nucleotides read TGCGCCAGCAGCTTGGTATCTGGGGCCAACGTCCTGACTTTC. The encoded protein is CASSLVSGANVLTF.

The chain carries TRBV6-1 and TRBJ1-1; D is ambiguous. There are 14 residues in the CDR3. Germline V gene data show CDR1 as MNHNS and CDR2 as SASEGT. Trimming took 7 bases from V and 0 from J, leaving 12 bases between them. CDR3 sequence (DNA): TGTGCCAGCAACTTCGTCGGCTTGAACACTGAAGCTTTCTTT. Amino acid sequence: CASNFVGLNTEAFF.

The gene calls are TRBV11-2 and TRBJ2-3; 8 bases agree with TRBD1. Germline trimming cut 6 bases from V and 1 base from J; bases unmatched to any gene: 3. The germline CDR1 and CDR2 sequences are SGHAT and FQNNGV. The CDR3 is 14 residues long. CDR3 in amino acids: CASSGGQGTDTQYF. The CDR3 DNA is TGTGCCAGCAGTGGGGGACAGGGCACAGATACGCAGTATTTT.

As for this clone: This same CDR3 is encoded by further DNA sequences in the sample. CDR3 in amino acids: CASSLGGSGELFF. The CDR3 DNA reads TGTGCCAGCAGCTTAGGGGGCTCCGGGGAGCTGTTTTTT. This chain joins TRBV11-2 and TRBJ2-2, with D maybe TRBD1 (5 bases). V lost 1 base and J lost 6, with 6 bases in between. CDR1 SGHAT and CDR2 FQNNGV come from the germline V gene. The CDR3 consists of 13 residues.

This chain joins TRBV14 and TRBJ2-1, with D possibly being TRBD2 (5 bases). V lost 2 bases to trimming and J lost 7 bases, with 12 bases between them. The germline V gene encodes CDR1 SGHDN and CDR2 FVKESK. The CDR3 has 14 amino acids. CDR3 sequence reads: CASSQSQAGNEQFF. CDR3 sequence (DNA): TGTGCCAGCAGCCAATCTCAGGCGGGTAATGAGCAGTTCTTC.

The table lists this clone with many counts. The chain uses TRBV19 and TRBJ2-3, with a tentative D call TRBD1 (5 bases). V shed 3 bases and J shed 5 bases, with 9 bases lying between them. CDR3 length: 13 residues. CDR1 and CDR2 (germline): LNHDA, SQIVND (reference sequence). The CDR3 coding sequence is TGTGCCAGTAGTATGCAGGGTAGAGATACGCAGTATTTT. This translates into CASSMQGRDTQYF.